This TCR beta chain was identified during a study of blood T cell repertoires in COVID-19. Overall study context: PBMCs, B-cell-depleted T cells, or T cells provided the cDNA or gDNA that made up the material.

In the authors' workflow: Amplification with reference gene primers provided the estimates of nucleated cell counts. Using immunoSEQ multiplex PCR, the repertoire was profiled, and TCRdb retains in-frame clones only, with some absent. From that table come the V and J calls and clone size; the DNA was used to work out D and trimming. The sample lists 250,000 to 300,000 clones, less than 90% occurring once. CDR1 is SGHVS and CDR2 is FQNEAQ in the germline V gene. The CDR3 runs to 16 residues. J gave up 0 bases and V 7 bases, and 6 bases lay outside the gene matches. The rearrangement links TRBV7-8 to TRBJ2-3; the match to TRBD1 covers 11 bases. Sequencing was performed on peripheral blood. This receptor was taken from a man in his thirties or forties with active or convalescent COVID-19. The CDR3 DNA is TGTGCCAGCAAGGACAGGGGGCTAACGAGCACAGATACGCAGTATTTT. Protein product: CASKDRGLTSTDTQYF.